This T cell receptor beta chain emerged from a study of T-cell reconstitution after alpha-beta-depleted transplantation in children. Study-wide results and caveats: T-cell counts and diversity at one year following transplant were attributed mainly to newly produced T cells. High day-60 TCRbeta diversity in some patients came from surviving recipient T cells and thymic progenitors. Expanded graft clones numbering several hundred reportedly gave rise to alpha-beta T cells about two months after transplant.

This clonotype occurred many times. No antigen is known for it. The CDR3 extends over 14 amino acids. Per the germline V gene, CDR1 is SGHDT and CDR2 is YYEEEE. Trimming removed 6 bases from V and 2 bases from J; junction bases left unmatched: 6. The TCRbeta library was prepared with unique molecular identifiers. TCRdb processed the PCR reads anew with MiXCR; each CDR3 protein has one entry. Of approximately 240,000 distinct CDR3 sequences detected, 11% appear once; the ten largest clones hold 28%. The TCR comes from a child less than two years old with acute myeloid leukemia, due to receive a stem cell transplant. This specimen consisted of PBMCs, obtained before TCRalphabeta/CD19-depleted stem cell transplant. The V gene is TRBV5-6, the J gene TRBJ2-7; the match to TRBD1 covers 9 bases. The CDR3: CASTLGTGTYEQYF. The CDR3 region has the DNA TGTGCCAGCACCCTCGGGACAGGGACCTACGAGCAGTACTTC.